This is a list of T cell receptor beta chains from one sample in a study of metastatic and nonmetastatic thyroid tumors. With MiXCR, TCRdb reprocessed the PCR reads. Among 45,000 to 55,000 clones listed, 20% to 25% were seen once. The source material was blood. The receptors originated from a male donor with papillary thyroid cancer or a benign thyroid nodule (not recorded which). Some clones in this sample may be carry-over from other donors' samples. CDR3s include the opening cysteine and the closing phenylalanine or tryptophan. D genes are given only for firm matches. Clone size, where shown, is once, few, many, or a class for clones that have expanded.

abundance	d_gene	j_gene	v_gene	CDR3aa	CDR3nt
few	TRBD1	TRBJ2-2	TRBV27	CASSPPGQGDTGELFF	TGTGCCAGCAGTCCCCCGGGACAGGGGGACACCGGGGAGCTGTTTTTT
many	.	TRBJ1-5	TRBV20-1	CSAREARGPFGQPQHF	TGCAGTGCTAGGGAAGCCAGGGGACCGTTCGGGCAGCCCCAGCATTTT
many	.	TRBJ2-5	TRBV3-1	CASSQDSGEETQYF	TGTGCCAGCAGCCAAGATTCAGGGGAAGAGACCCAGTACTTC
.	.	TRBJ2-3	TRBV11-3	CASSLAGQLTDTQYF	TGTGCCAGCAGCTTAGCCGGACAGCTCACAGATACGCAGTATTTT
medium-sized	TRBD2	TRBJ2-7	TRBV6-1	CASRTSGNSYEQYF	TGTGCCAGCAGAACTAGCGGGAACTCCTACGAGCAGTACTTC
.	.	TRBJ2-5	TRBV7-9	CASSLLSTDQETQYF	TGTGCCAGCAGCTTACTGTCTACCGATCAAGAGACCCAGTACTTC
medium-sized	.	TRBJ1-6	TRBV6-1	CATDREANSPLHF	TGTGCCACGGACCGGGAGGCTAATTCACCCCTCCACTTT
few	.	TRBJ2-1	TRBV29-1	CIVALADSTGDEQFF	TGCATCGTTGCGCTAGCCGACTCGACGGGCGATGAGCAGTTCTTC
.	.	TRBJ1-2	TRBV14	CASSPILGGYTF	TGTGCCAGCAGCCCGATACTCGGAGGCTACACCTTC
many	.	TRBJ2-3	TRBV11-2	CASSFLGGTDTQYF	TGTGCCAGCAGCTTTCTAGGGGGCACAGATACGCAGTATTTT
.	TRBD1	TRBJ1-5	TRBV20-1	CSAKGALNQPQHF	TGCAGTGCTAAGGGGGCACTGAATCAGCCCCAGCATTTT
many	.	TRBJ1-5	TRBV6-1	CASTSHITGNQPQHF	TGTGCCAGCACCTCCCATATCACAGGGAATCAGCCCCAGCATTTT
many	TRBD2	TRBJ2-5	TRBV5-5	CASSGRGGETQYF	TGTGCCAGTAGCGGGAGGGGGGGAGAGACCCAGTACTTC
few	.	TRBJ2-7	TRBV6-5	CASSWGGPLNYEQYF	TGTGCCAGCAGTTGGGGGGGCCCCCTAAATTACGAGCAGTACTTC
once	TRBD2	TRBJ2-1	TRBV13	CASSLELAGNYNEQFF	TGTGCCAGCAGCTTAGAACTAGCGGGTAACTACAATGAGCAGTTCTTC
many	TRBD1	TRBJ1-1	TRBV6-1	CASSRGQSVRVEAFF	TGTGCCAGCAGTCGGGGACAGTCTGTTCGGGTGGAAGCTTTCTTT
many	.	TRBJ1-5	TRBV2	CASSREKANQPQHF	TGTGCCAGCAGCAGGGAAAAGGCCAATCAGCCCCAGCATTTT
many	TRBD1	TRBJ2-3	TRBV5-1	CASSWDRNTDTQYF	TGCGCCAGCAGCTGGGACAGGAACACAGATACGCAGTATTTT
few	TRBD2	TRBJ2-7	TRBV27	CASRGLAGGRAYEQYF	TGTGCCAGCAGGGGACTAGCGGGAGGGAGGGCTTACGAGCAGTACTTC
many	TRBD1	TRBJ1-2	TRBV6-4	CARNTGGYGYGYTF	TGTGCCAGAAATACAGGGGGCTATGGCTATGGCTACACCTTC
.	.	TRBJ2-2	TRBV5-1	CASSSGQQGTGELFF	TGCGCCAGCAGCTCGGGACAACAAGGCACCGGGGAGCTGTTTTTT